This T cell receptor (beta chain) emerged from a study of vaccination effects on CD4 cells after COVID-19. Study-wide background: Two-dose BNT162b2 or mRNA-1273 vaccination was given to participants. The two convalescent patients provided samples 16 days and one week before vaccination.

As for this clone: Antigen: not known. A read error may produce the germline difference seen at one junction end.

Points from the study as a whole: There were few convalescent patients in the study and no early post-infection timepoints.

Using immunoSEQ multiplex PCR, the repertoire was profiled, and TCRdb retains in-frame clones only, with some absent. This sample has around 30,000 clones, with under 75% found just once. Under the ViraFEST assay, PBMC were stimulated with viral peptide pools so that antigen-specific CD4+ T cells expanded. Sequencing was performed afterwards. Around day 10 of culture, CD4+ T cells were separated out. The person's infection with SARS-CoV-2, confirmed by PCR, took place between March and December 2020. The authors exchanged half the medium for IL-2 medium on days 3 and 7. The clonotype originates from a human donor who had a prior SARS-CoV-2 infection. The material was CD4+ T cells from PBMCs cultured with SARS-CoV-2 spike peptides, obtained before COVID-19 vaccination.

CDR3 amino acids: CASTSSGEQYF. The CDR3 bases are TGCGCCAGCACCTCGTCGGGGGAGCAGTACTTC. The J gene is TRBJ2-7, the V gene TRBV4-2, with D perhaps TRBD2 (5 bases). The CDR3 extends over 11 amino acids. Germline CDR1 reads LGHNA; CDR2 reads YNFKEQ.